These T cell receptor beta chains were read from a single sample in a study of PD-1 blockade in classical Hodgkin lymphoma. Libraries were prepared by immunoSEQ multiplex PCR; TCRdb keeps only in-frame clonotypes and omits some of them. The sample contains 50,000 or so clones, approximately 73% of which appear only once. The sequenced sample was peripheral blood mononuclear cells (PBMCs), obtained before the second cycle of nivolumab. The source of these receptors is a human donor with classical Hodgkin lymphoma. Each CDR3 is given with its conserved first and last residue. The D gene is left open where the match is weak. Clone size is shown for a subset of rows, as once, few, many or a class of expanded clone.

>TRBJ2-1|TRBV27|-|few
TGTGCCAGCAGTTTATTGGACGTGACCCCCCTGCAGCAGTTCTTC
CASSLLDVTPLQQFF
>TRBJ1-2|TRBV7-2|-|-
TGTGCCAGCAGCTTAAAAGTCGCAGGGCCCCCAGGCTACACCTTC
CASSLKVAGPPGYTF
>TRBJ2-7|TRBV27|TRBD2|-
TGTGCCAGCAGTTTAAAATCGTCTAGCGGAGCCAGCTCCTACGAGCAGTACTTC
CASSLKSSSGASSYEQYF
>TRBJ2-1|TRBV10-3|TRBD2|few
TGTGCCATCAGGATTAGCGGGTACAAGATCTTC
CAIRISGYKIF
>TRBJ2-3|TRBV9|-|-
TGTGCCAGCAGCGTAGATGGCAGCACAGATACGCAGTATTTT
CASSVDGSTDTQYF
>TRBJ2-7|TRBV13|-|once
TGTGCCAGCAGCCGTACAGGAAAAGGAGCCTACGAGCAGTACTTC
CASSRTGKGAYEQYF
>TRBJ1-6|TRBV21-1|-|-
TGTGCCAGCAGCAAAGGGACAAAAGGTTGTAATTCACCCCTCCACTTT
CASSKGTKGCNSPLHF
>TRBJ2-4|TRBV30|-|-
TGTGCCCAGAAGGGGATTTCCAACATTCAGTACTTC
CAQKGISNIQYF
>TRBJ1-1|TRBV4-3|-|-
TGCGCCAGCAGCGAAACGCCGGGGGGATACACTGAAGCTTTCTTT
CASSETPGGYTEAFF
>TRBJ1-5|TRBV6-5|-|-
TGTGCCAGCAGTACGGGGGCCAATCAGCCCCAGCATTTT
CASSTGANQPQHF
>TRBJ1-3|TRBV12-5|TRBD1|-
TGTGCTAGTGGCTCCGGGACAGGCGGAAACACCATATATTTT
CASGSGTGGNTIYF
>TRBJ2-1|TRBV6-1|TRBD1|-
TGTGCCAGCAGCCCCGACAGGGTAGGCGGCAATGAGCAGTTCTTC
CASSPDRVGGNEQFF
>TRBJ1-1|TRBV18|-|few
TGTGCCAGCTCACAGACGGAGAACACTGAAGCTTTCTTT
CASSQTENTEAFF
>TRBJ1-6|TRBV7-3|TRBD1|-
TGTGCCAGCAGCCCCCAGGGGGAGGGAAATTCACCCCTCCACTTT
CASSPQGEGNSPLHF
>TRBJ1-4|TRBV7-9|-|-
TGTGCCAGCAGCTCTTCAGGGCAGGGCGCACGGGAAAAACTGTTTTTT
CASSSSGQGAREKLFF
>TRBJ2-2|TRBV18|TRBD1|-
TGTGCCAGCTCACCTCGGACAGGAAATTTATTCTCCGGGGAGCTGTTTTTT
CASSPRTGNLFSGELFF
>TRBJ1-4|TRBV7-9|-|-
TGTGCCAGCAGCTTAGCCCCGTCGGATAATGAAAAACTGTTTTTT
CASSLAPSDNEKLFF
>TRBJ1-5|TRBV25-1|-|-
TGTGCCAGCAGTGAAAATCTCAGCAATCAGCCCCAGCATTTT
CASSENLSNQPQHF
>TRBJ2-5|TRBV18|-|-
TGTGCCAGCTCACCGTTTGGGCAAGAGACCCAGTACTTC
CASSPFGQETQYF
>TRBJ2-6|TRBV13|TRBD1|-
TGTGCCAGCAGATTAAAGGGGGCAGGGGGCCGGTCTGGGGCCAACGTCCTGACTTTC
CASRLKGAGGRSGANVLTF
>TRBJ1-3|TRBV29-1|-|-
TGCAGCGTTGTCTACATCTCTGGAAACACCATATATTTT
CSVVYISGNTIYF
>TRBJ2-1|TRBV28|-|-
TGTGCCAGCAAGGGGGGCCTGGTAGGAGAGCAGTTCTTC
CASKGGLVGEQFF
>TRBJ2-2|TRBV6-6|-|once
TGTGCCAGCAGTTACGTCAGGAGCACCGGGGAGCTGTTTTTT
CASSYVRSTGELFF
>TRBJ1-2|TRBV6-1|-|-
TGTGCCAGCAGTGGGACTAAGTCCTATGGCTACACCTTC
CASSGTKSYGYTF
>TRBJ1-2|TRBV5-5|TRBD1|-
TGTGCCAGCAGCTTGACAGGGGGCGGAGGATATGGCTACACCTTC
CASSLTGGGGYGYTF
>TRBJ1-1|TRBV19|TRBD1|-
TGTGCCAGTCTAGCCCGACAGGGACTGAACACTGAAGCTTTCTTT
CASLARQGLNTEAFF
>TRBJ2-1|TRBV5-1|TRBD2|-
TGCGCCAGCAGGAGGGATAGCGGGATCCCGGGGCAGTTCTTC
CASRRDSGIPGQFF
>TRBJ1-1|TRBV28|TRBD1|few
TGTGCCAGCAGTCAGGACAGGGACAACACTGAAGCTTTCTTT
CASSQDRDNTEAFF
>TRBJ2-3|TRBV7-6|TRBD1|-
TGTGCCAGCAGGTTAGGGACAGGAAGGTTAGATACGCAGTATTTT
CASRLGTGRLDTQYF
>TRBJ2-1|TRBV6-6|TRBD2|once
TGTGCCAGCAGAACTAGCGGGAGGGGGAATGAGCAGTTCTTC
CASRTSGRGNEQFF
>TRBJ2-7|TRBV9|-|-
TGTGCCAGCAGCCCTTACACCATAAGCTCCTACGAGCAGTACTTC
CASSPYTISSYEQYF
>TRBJ1-1|TRBV5-1|-|-
TGCGCCAGCAGCCGGTCGGAGAACACTGAAGCTTTCTTT
CASSRSENTEAFF
>TRBJ2-1|TRBV4-2|TRBD1|-
TGTGCCAGCAGCCGAGAGACAGGGTCAGGCAATGAGCAGTTCTTC
CASSRETGSGNEQFF
>TRBJ2-3|TRBV12-5|-|-
TGTGCTAGTGGTTTCGGCGGAGCCACAGATACGCAGTATTTT
CASGFGGATDTQYF
>TRBJ2-1|TRBV7-3|-|-
TGTGCCAGCAGCTTCGAAACAAACAATGAGCAGTTCTTC
CASSFETNNEQFF
>TRBJ2-7|TRBV6-5|TRBD1|-
TGTGCCAGCAGATGGGGACAGGGCACCTACGAGCAGTACTTC
CASRWGQGTYEQYF
>TRBJ1-1|TRBV9|-|once
TGTGCCAGCAGCGAGGATGGGGAAGGGGGGCGGGGCGCTTTCTTT
CASSEDGEGGRGAFF
>TRBJ2-2|TRBV27|-|-
TGTGCCAGCAGTTTTAAGACAGCGAACACCGGGGAGCTGTTTTTT
CASSFKTANTGELFF
>TRBJ1-5|TRBV4-1|-|-
TGCGCCAGCAGCCAAGATTTTAGTTATAGCAATCAGCCCCAGCATTTT
CASSQDFSYSNQPQHF
>TRBJ1-1|TRBV10-3|-|-
TGTGCCATCAGTGAGTGGGGGCTGAACACTGAAGCTTTCTTT
CAISEWGLNTEAFF
>TRBJ1-4|TRBV27|TRBD1|-
TGTGCCAGCAGTTTACGGGGGACAGGTGGGAATGAAAAACTGTTTTTT
CASSLRGTGGNEKLFF
>TRBJ2-5|TRBV30|TRBD1|-
TGTGCCTGGAGTAGACAGGGTGAGACCCAGTACTTC
CAWSRQGETQYF
>TRBJ2-2|TRBV27|-|-
TGTGCCAGCAGTTTATCGTTGGCTATTACCGGGGAGCTGTTTTTT
CASSLSLAITGELFF
>TRBJ2-7|TRBV14|TRBD2|-
TGTGCCAGCAGCCTAACCCCGTTTGGGGACTACCAAGCCTACGAGCAGTACTTC
CASSLTPFGDYQAYEQYF
>TRBJ1-2|TRBV6-1|-|-
TGTGCCAGCAGTGCTCAACTCGGCTATGGCTACACCTTC
CASSAQLGYGYTF
>TRBJ1-3|TRBV6-5|-|-
TGTGCCAGCAGTTACTTGGGGGGGTCCTCTGGAAACACCATATATTTT
CASSYLGGSSGNTIYF
>TRBJ2-2|TRBV28|TRBD1|-
TGTGCCAGCAGTTTCTCCGTGCGAGGGGGCGGATGGTCCGGGGAGCTGTTTTTT
CASSFSVRGGGWSGELFF
>TRBJ2-3|TRBV19|-|few
TGTGCCAGTAGTCGGGGAGGCGCAGATACGCAGTATTTT
CASSRGGADTQYF
>TRBJ2-7|TRBV7-2|-|-
TGTGCCAGCAGCTTAAATCCAGGGACCTACGAGCAGTACTTC
CASSLNPGTYEQYF
>TRBJ1-2|TRBV7-9|-|-
TGTGCCAGCAGTTACCTTGGGGCACCTGGAGATGGCTACACCTTC
CASSYLGAPGDGYTF
>TRBJ2-3|TRBV2|-|large
TGTGCCAGCAGTTACTCCACAGATACGCAGTATTTT
CASSYSTDTQYF
>TRBJ1-2|TRBV28|-|few
TGTGCCAGCAACTTGGGGGGGCGCTTCTATGGCTACACCTTC
CASNLGGRFYGYTF
>TRBJ2-5|TRBV10-3|-|-
TGTGCCATCAGTGAGTCCTACAGCCAAGAGACCCAGTACTTC
CAISESYSQETQYF
>TRBJ2-2|TRBV6-6|-|-
TGTGCCACCCGCTGGCCAAACACCGGGGAGCTGTTTTTT
CATRWPNTGELFF
>TRBJ1-4|TRBV7-2|-|-
TGTGCCAGCAGCTTAGGCCCATGGCTGGGAAATGAAAAACTGTTTTTT
CASSLGPWLGNEKLFF
>TRBJ2-7|TRBV5-1|-|-
TGCGCCAGCAGGCATCCTTCAGGGGCCTACGAGCAGTACTTC
CASRHPSGAYEQYF
>TRBJ2-3|TRBV4-1|-|-
TGCGCCAGCAGCCTTCAAGACAGCACAGATACGCAGTATTTT
CASSLQDSTDTQYF